Presented here are 18 T cell receptor beta chains from one specimen sequenced in a study of shared clonotypes between healthy human individuals. Sequenced by immunoSEQ multiplex PCR; TCRdb stores in-frame clones only, minus some. The sample holds some 2 million clones; 85% to 95% are singletons and the top ten take 0.1% to 0.15%. Sequencing was done on a sample of naive CD4+ T cells sorted from blood. Subset given: CD45RA+ positively selected. These receptors all come from a man younger than 35 in good health.

As to this clone: Other DNA sequences in the same sample also yield this CDR3. This chain uses TRBV11-2 with TRBJ2-1; 9 bases map to TRBD2. The germline CDR1 and CDR2 sequences are SGHAT and FQNNGV. The CDR3 is 15 amino acids. Germline trimming cut 3 bases from V and 5 bases from J; bases unmatched to any gene: 5. In DNA, the CDR3 is TGTGCCAGCAGCTTGGGAGCGGGAGGAAACAATGAGCAGTTCTTC. Translation: CASSLGAGGNNEQFF.

This chain links TRBV27 with TRBJ1-1, with a possible D match to TRBD1 (5 bases). The CDR3 extends over 16 amino acids. Between the trimmed V and J ends, which lost 7 bases and 7 bases, there was a span of 25 bases. The germline gives CDR1 MNHEY, CDR2 SMNVEV (reference sequence). The CDR3 DNA sequence: TGTGCCAGCACCACTACAAGAAATTTGCTGGGGGTTGAAGCTTTCTTT. Translation gives CASTTTRNLLGVEAFF.

The chain combines TRBV6-5 with TRBJ2-7; D unresolved. Deletions cut 6 bases from V and 0 bases from J, with 12 bases between. The CDR3 is made up of 14 amino acids. Looked up from germline, CDR1 is MNHEY and CDR2 is SVGAGI. CDR3 in amino acids: CASRPDGISYEQYF. In nucleotides, the CDR3 is TGTGCCAGCAGACCCGACGGAATCTCCTACGAGCAGTACTTC.

The rearrangement links TRBV18 to TRBJ1-1; a possible D gene is TRBD1 (5 bases). This CDR3 contains 17 residues. In germline, CDR1 is KGHSH, CDR2 LQKENI. Deletions cut 0 bases from V and 5 bases from J, with 19 bases between. The CDR3 is CASSPPYGTAIGTEAFF. The CDR3 DNA reads TGTGCCAGCTCACCACCCTACGGGACGGCTATAGGGACTGAAGCTTTCTTT.

The chain carries TRBV7-8 and TRBJ2-1; D might be TRBD2 (5 bases). The CDR3 loop spans 17 amino acids. Germline CDR1 and CDR2: SGHVS and FQNEAQ. Trimming took off 5 bases at V and 4 bases at J, with 21 bases between the two ends. The CDR3 DNA reads TGTGCCAGCAGCACCGGGGTGACCCTCGACCTTTACAATGAGCAGTTCTTC. Translated: CASSTGVTLDLYNEQFF.

On this clone: The identical CDR3 is also encoded by other nucleotide sequences in the sample. The chain links TRBV7-6 to TRBJ2-7; 7 bases are a match to TRBD2. With 0 bases clipped from V and 4 bases from J, the junction kept 0 bases outside the gene matches. This CDR3 is built from 13 residues. From germline, CDR1 is SGHVS and CDR2 FNYEAQ. The CDR3 region has the DNA TGTGCCAGCAGCTTAGCGCGGGGGTACGAGCAGTACTTC. Translating it yields CASSLARGYEQYF.

The CDR3 DNA sequence: TGTGCCAGCAGTTTATACGGGGGAACGAATGAAAAACTGTTTTTT. Protein: CASSLYGGTNEKLFF. This sequence joins TRBV27 and TRBJ1-4; perhaps TRBD1 as D (5 bases). The length of the CDR3 is 15 residues. The germline V gene has CDR1 MNHEY and CDR2 SMNVEV (reference sequence). Trimming shortened V by 1 base and J by 5 bases, and 11 bases separated the two germline ends.

The genes are TRBV28 and TRBJ1-6, with 9 bases identical to TRBD1. This CDR3 contains 15 residues. Germline CDR1 MDHEN, CDR2 SYDVKM. The V segment lost 5 bases and the J segment 9 bases; nucleotides outside the gene matches: 8. The CDR3 bases are TGTGCCAGCAGTCCCCCGGGACAGGGTGGTTCACCCCTCCACTTT. It specifies CASSPPGQGGSPLHF. Together with reference TRBV28 and TRBJ1-6, the CDR3 gives the full variable domain: DVKVTQSSRYLVKRTGEKVFLECVQDMDHENMFWYRQDPGLGLRLIYFSYDVKMKEKGDIPEGYSVSREKKERFSLILESASTNQTSMYLCASSPPGQGGSPLHFGNGTRLTVT.

The J gene is TRBJ2-3, the V gene TRBV5-1; D gene unclear. V lost 0 bases to trimming and J lost 8 bases, with 10 bases between them. Germline V gives CDR1 SGHRS, CDR2 YFSETQ. The CDR3 runs to 13 residues. CDR3 DNA: TGCGCCAGCAGCTTGGTAGAAGAGAGTACGCAGTATTTT. Translation gives CASSLVEESTQYF.

The chain carries TRBV7-9 and TRBJ2-5; no clear D. The V gene's germline CDR1 is SEHNR and CDR2 FQNEAQ (reference sequence). V lost 5 bases and J lost 5, with 15 bases in between. The CDR3 sequence is 14 residues long. The CDR3 sequence: CASSPGGKFETQYF. For the CDR3, the DNA is TGTGCCAGCAGCCCCGGTGGGAAATTTGAGACCCAGTACTTC. Drawing the rest from reference TRBV7-9 and TRBJ2-5, the complete variable domain is DTGVSQNPRHKITKRGQNVTFRCDPISEHNRLYWYRQTLGQGPEFLTYFQNEAQLEKSRLLSDRFSAERPKGSFSTLEIQRTEQGDSAMYLCASSPGGKFETQYFGPGTRLLVL.

V is TRBV2 and J is TRBJ1-5; D call uncertain. The CDR3 runs 13 residues. Germline V gene sequence: CDR1 SNHLY, CDR2 FYNNEI. V lost 3 bases and J 7 bases, leaving 10 bases between the germline ends. CDR3 residues: CASSEQPQQPQHF. For the CDR3, the DNA is TGTGCCAGCAGTGAGCAACCCCAGCAGCCCCAGCATTTT. The full variable domain, with the rest looked up from reference TRBV2 and TRBJ1-5, is EPEVTQTPSHQVTQMGQEVILRCVPISNHLYFYWYRQILGQKVEFLVSFYNNEISEKSEIFDDQFSVERPDGSNFTLKIRSTKLEDSAMYFCASSEQPQQPQHFGDGTRLSIL.

The J gene is TRBJ2-3, the V gene TRBV9; D gene uncertain. The CDR3 has 15 amino acids. V lost 4 bases and J lost 3, with 15 bases in between. Per the germline V gene, CDR1 is SGDLS and CDR2 is YYNGEE. CDR3 loop: CASSPLVRKTDTQYF. The CDR3 DNA reads as TGTGCCAGCAGCCCCCTAGTGCGGAAAACAGATACGCAGTATTTT.

This clone came up once. This sequence joins TRBV19 and TRBJ2-7; 8 nucleotides line up with TRBD1. V lost 1 base and J lost 3; bases outside the gene matches: 5. Germline assignment: CDR1 LNHDA and CDR2 SQIVND (reference sequence). This CDR3 spans 15 amino acids. CDR3 DNA: TGTGCCAGTAGTATAGGGGGGACAGGAATCTACGAGCAGTACTTC. It is translated as CASSIGGTGIYEQYF.

This chain connects TRBV30 to TRBJ2-7; TRBD2 might be the D (5 bases). V was shortened by 2 bases and J by 5 bases, with 16 bases between the two germline ends. Per the germline V gene, CDR1 is GTSNPN and CDR2 is SVGIG (reference sequence). The CDR3 is 14 residues long. The CDR3 region has the DNA TGTGCCTGGAGTATCGGGAAGGGATCCAACGAGCAGTACTTC. Encoded protein: CAWSIGKGSNEQYF.

The chain links TRBV7-9 to TRBJ2-1; D may be TRBD2 (6 bases). Trimming cost V 1 base and J 10 bases, with 14 bases left between them. Germline-derived CDR1 and CDR2 are SEHNR and FQNEAQ (reference sequence). The CDR3 consists of 14 residues. The CDR3: CASSLGGKVREQFF. CDR3 in DNA: TGTGCCAGCAGCTTAGGCGGGAAGGTGAGAGAGCAGTTCTTC. Combining the CDR3 with reference TRBV7-9 and TRBJ2-1 gives the whole variable domain DTGVSQNPRHKITKRGQNVTFRCDPISEHNRLYWYRQTLGQGPEFLTYFQNEAQLEKSRLLSDRFSAERPKGSFSTLEIQRTEQGDSAMYLCASSLGGKVREQFFGPGTRLTVL.

The V and J genes are TRBV7-2 and TRBJ1-4; D uncertain. Trimming pared 5 bases from V and 3 bases from J, leaving 13 bases between. There are 15 residues in the CDR3. Per the germline V gene, CDR1 is SGHTA and CDR2 is FQGNSA. This CDR3 reads CASSPNAGSNEKLFF. CDR3 sequence (DNA): TGTGCCAGCAGCCCTAATGCAGGATCTAATGAAAAACTGTTTTTT.

This chain connects TRBV28 to TRBJ2-3, with D perhaps matching TRBD2 (7 bases). The V gene lost 4 bases and the J gene lost 5 bases, with 16 bases spanning the gap. The CDR3 contains 15 residues. Germline assignment: CDR1 MDHEN and CDR2 SYDVKM. CDR3 sequence reads: CASSSRGGGLDTQYF. CDR3 nucleotide sequence: TGTGCCAGCAGTTCACGGGGCGGGGGCTTAGATACGCAGTATTTT.

Only one count was recorded for this clone. CDR3 nucleotide sequence: TGCGCCAGCAGCCCATTAGCGGGGGGCGGGAATGAGCAGTTCTTC. Translation: CASSPLAGGGNEQFF. The V call is TRBV5-1, the J call TRBJ2-1; 10 nucleotides align to TRBD2. CDR1 and CDR2 from the germline V gene are SGHRS and YFSETQ. The CDR3 sequence is 15 residues long. The junction had 8 bases not matched to a gene; V was cut back by 4 bases and J by 7 bases.